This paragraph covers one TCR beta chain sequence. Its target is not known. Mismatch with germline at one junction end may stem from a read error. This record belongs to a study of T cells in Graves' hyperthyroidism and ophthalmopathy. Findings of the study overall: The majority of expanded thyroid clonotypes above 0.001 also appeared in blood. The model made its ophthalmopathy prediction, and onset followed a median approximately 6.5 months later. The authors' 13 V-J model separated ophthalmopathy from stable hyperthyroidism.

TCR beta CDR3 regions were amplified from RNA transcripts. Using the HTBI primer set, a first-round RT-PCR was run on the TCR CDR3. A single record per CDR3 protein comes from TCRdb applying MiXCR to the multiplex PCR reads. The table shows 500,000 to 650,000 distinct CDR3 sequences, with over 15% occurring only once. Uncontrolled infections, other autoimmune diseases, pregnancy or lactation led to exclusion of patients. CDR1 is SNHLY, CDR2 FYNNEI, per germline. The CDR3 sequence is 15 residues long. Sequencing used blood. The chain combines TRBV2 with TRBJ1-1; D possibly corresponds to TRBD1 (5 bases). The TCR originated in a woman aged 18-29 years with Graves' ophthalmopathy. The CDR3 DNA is TGTGCCAGCAGTGAAGAACCGGGGGGGTACACTGAAGCCTTCTTT. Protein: CASSEEPGGYTEAFF.